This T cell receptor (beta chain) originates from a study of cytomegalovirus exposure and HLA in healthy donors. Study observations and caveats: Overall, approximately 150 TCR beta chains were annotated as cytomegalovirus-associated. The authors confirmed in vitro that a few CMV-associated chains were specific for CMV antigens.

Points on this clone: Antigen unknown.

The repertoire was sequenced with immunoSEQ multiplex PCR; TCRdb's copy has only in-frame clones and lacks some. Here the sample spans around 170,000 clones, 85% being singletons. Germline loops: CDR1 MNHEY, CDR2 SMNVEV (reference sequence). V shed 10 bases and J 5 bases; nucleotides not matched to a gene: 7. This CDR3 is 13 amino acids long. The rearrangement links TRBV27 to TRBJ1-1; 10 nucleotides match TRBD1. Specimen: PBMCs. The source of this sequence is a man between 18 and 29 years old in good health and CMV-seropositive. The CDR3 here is CATNRDRGTEAFF. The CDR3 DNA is TGTGCCACAAACCGGGACAGGGGAACTGAAGCTTTCTTT.